Below are 26 T cell receptor beta chains sequenced from a single sample in a study of radiotherapy plus CTLA-4 blockade in lung cancer. The method was immunoSEQ multiplex PCR; TCRdb's version includes in-frame clones alone and lacks a portion of them. The sample includes fewer than 100,000 clones, 84% seen only once; the top ten take approximately 0.77%. The sample was peripheral blood, taken from a patient treated with radiotherapy plus ipilimumab. Receptors originate from a human donor with non-small cell lung cancer who had stable disease on radiotherapy plus ipilimumab.

The V call is TRBV25-1, the J call TRBJ2-7, with D possibly matching TRBD1 (7 bases). Between the trimmed V and J ends, which lost 8 bases and 6 bases, there was a span of 17 bases. Looked up from germline, CDR1 is MGHDK and CDR2 is SYGVNS. CDR3 length equals 13 residues. CDR3 residues: CASCRENRGEQYF. The CDR3 bases are TGTGCCAGCTGCCGGGAGAACAGGGGCGAGCAGTACTTC.

The rearrangement joins TRBV9 to TRBJ2-6, with 13 bases aligning to TRBD2. Germline CDR1 SGDLS, CDR2 YYNGEE. After removal of 4 bases from V and 3 bases from J, the junction contained 19 bases not matched to a gene. This CDR3 has 22 residues. For the CDR3, the DNA is TGTGCCAGCAGCCCTTCACTCAGGGGGTGGACTAGCGGGAGAAGTGGGGCCAACGTCCTGACTTTC. It specifies CASSPSLRGWTSGRSGANVLTF. Based on the CDR3 plus reference TRBV9 and TRBJ2-6, the full variable domain is DSGVTQTPKHLITATGQRVTLRCSPRSGDLSVYWYQQSLDQGLQFLIQYYNGEERAKGNILERFSAQQFPDLHSELNLSSLELGDSALYFCASSPSLRGWTSGRSGANVLTFGAGSRLTVL.

V and J are TRBV10-3 and TRBJ2-1; D not certain. V shed 9 bases and J shed 2 bases, with 14 bases lying between them. This CDR3 contains 14 residues. The germline gives CDR1 ENHRY, CDR2 SYGVKD. The CDR3: CAMSTSGAYNEQFF. The DNA for the CDR3 is TGTGCCATGAGTACTTCTGGGGCCTACAATGAGCAGTTCTTC.

The genes are TRBV30 and TRBJ1-2, with D hard to call. V shed 2 bases and J shed 3 bases, with 16 bases lying between them. Germline V lookup: CDR1 GTSNPN, CDR2 SVGIG (reference sequence). The CDR3 sequence is 15 residues long. The CDR3 loop reads CAWSPLFGLDYGYTF. The CDR3, as DNA: TGTGCCTGGAGTCCTTTATTCGGACTGGACTATGGCTACACCTTC.

This clone has a single count. This chain links TRBV27 with TRBJ1-5; no definite D call. Germline values: CDR1 MNHEY, CDR2 SMNVEV (reference sequence). The CDR3 length is 17 residues. V lost 1 base, J lost 3 bases, and 16 bases lay in between. DNA for the CDR3: TGTGCCAGCAGTTTATTAGGCGGGCGGTATCTCAATCAGCCCCAGCATTTT. This codes for CASSLLGGRYLNQPQHF.

The chain recombines TRBV5-1 with TRBJ2-3; D is unresolved. Germline V gene sequence: CDR1 SGHRS, CDR2 YFSETQ. The CDR3 is 14 residues long. V lost 1 base and J 0 bases, leaving 6 bases between the germline ends. The CDR3 sequence is CASSLFPSTDTQYF. The CDR3 DNA sequence: TGCGCCAGCAGCTTGTTCCCTAGCACAGATACGCAGTATTTT. Drawing the rest from reference TRBV5-1 and TRBJ2-3, the complete variable domain is KAGVTQTPRYLIKTRGQQVTLSCSPISGHRSVSWYQQTPGQGLQFLFEYFSETQRNKGNFPGRFSGRQFSNSRSEMNVSTLELGDSALYLCASSLFPSTDTQYFGPGTRLTVL.

The genes are TRBV13 and TRBJ1-4; the match to TRBD1 covers 9 bases. The J segment lost 2 bases and the V segment lost 0 bases, leaving 1 base of the junction unmatched. Per the germline V gene, CDR1 is PRHDT and CDR2 is FYEKMQ (reference sequence). The CDR3 has 16 residues. The CDR3 DNA reads TGTGCCAGCAGCTTAGGGACAGGGGGGACTAATGAAAAACTGTTTTTT. This encodes CASSLGTGGTNEKLFF. The complete variable domain, with remaining parts taken from reference TRBV13 and TRBJ1-4, reads AAGVIQSPRHLIKEKRETATLKCYPIPRHDTVYWYQQGPGQDPQFLISFYEKMQSDKGSIPDRFSAQQFSDYHSELNMSSLELGDSALYFCASSLGTGGTNEKLFFGSGTQLSVL.

This chain joins TRBV2 and TRBJ2-3, with D unclear. V was cut by 2 bases and J by 5 bases, with 5 bases left in between. The CDR3 has 12 residues. Looked up from germline, CDR1 is SNHLY and CDR2 is FYNNEI. CDR3 in DNA: TGTGCCAGCAGTGAAACCGGAGATACGCAGTATTTT. This translates into CASSETGDTQYF.

V usage is TRBV7-8 and J usage is TRBJ1-5, with D unresolved. CDR1 SGHVS and CDR2 FQNEAQ come from the germline V gene. V was shortened by 1 base and J by 7 bases, with 11 bases between the two germline ends. CDR3 size: 14 residues. CDR3 region: CASSLVEGQQPQHF. The CDR3 DNA reads TGTGCCAGCAGCTTAGTCGAGGGCCAACAGCCCCAGCATTTT.

The V gene is TRBV29-1, the J gene TRBJ2-6; D remains unclear. Germline V gene sequence: CDR1 SQVTM, CDR2 ANQGSEA. CDR3 length equals 15 residues. Trimming took 0 bases from V and 2 from J, leaving 8 bases between them. CDR3 in amino acids: CSVEEDPPGANVLTF. CDR3 nucleotides: TGCAGCGTTGAAGAAGACCCCCCTGGGGCCAACGTCCTGACTTTC.

This clone came up a few times. This rearrangement joins TRBV6-5 to TRBJ1-1, with D possibly matching TRBD1 (5 bases). CDR1 and CDR2 from the germline V gene are MNHEY and SVGAGI. The V gene lost 0 bases and the J gene lost 5 bases, with 13 bases spanning the gap. The CDR3 runs 15 residues. The CDR3 reads CASSYSTRVSTEAFF. The CDR3 DNA is TGTGCCAGCAGTTACTCCACCAGGGTTAGTACTGAAGCTTTCTTT.

V and J are TRBV6-5 and TRBJ1-5, with D uncertain. CDR1 and CDR2 (germline): MNHEY, SVGAGI. The CDR3 has 15 residues. Between the trimmed V and J ends, which lost 8 bases and 0 bases, there was a span of 14 bases. CDR3 nucleotides: TGTGCCAGCCGGGCAGCCCCCCATAGCAATCAGCCCCAGCATTTT. It yields the protein CASRAAPHSNQPQHF.

On this clone itself: Other DNA sequences in the sample encode the same CDR3. The CDR3 protein is CASSQGRGEAYEQYF. DNA for the CDR3: TGCGCCAGCAGCCAAGGGCGGGGCGAGGCCTACGAGCAGTACTTC. This chain links TRBV4-1 with TRBJ2-7, with TRBD2 as a possible D gene (6 bases). V dropped 1 base and J dropped 2 bases, with 12 bases sitting between them. The germline V gene encodes CDR1 MGHRA and CDR2 YSYEKL. The CDR3 is made up of 15 amino acids.

The rearrangement links TRBV28 to TRBJ1-2; a possible D gene is TRBD1 (5 bases). This CDR3 has 13 residues. V lost 11 bases to trimming and J lost 4 bases, with 17 bases between them. Germline lookup yields CDR1 MDHEN and CDR2 SYDVKM. The CDR3 DNA reads TGTGCCGTCGCAGGGCGAATGAGCTATGGCTACACCTTC. Translation gives CAVAGRMSYGYTF.

This sequence joins TRBV5-8 and TRBJ1-2, with a tentative D call TRBD1 (6 bases). Trimming took 4 bases from V and 2 from J, leaving 15 bases between them. CDR1 and CDR2 from the germline V gene are SGHTS and YDEGEE. The length of the CDR3 is 15 residues. CDR3 loop: CASSPLGGSNYGYTF. The CDR3 nucleotides are TGTGCCAGCAGCCCCCTAGGGGGGTCCAACTATGGCTACACCTTC.

The V call is TRBV18, the J call TRBJ2-1; no reliable D call. Trimming left V 4 bases short and J 0 bases short, with 10 bases between. The length of the CDR3 is 15 residues. CDR1 is KGHSH, CDR2 LQKENI, per germline. The CDR3 sequence: CASSQSQSSYNEQFF. DNA for the CDR3: TGTGCCAGCTCACAGTCTCAGAGCTCCTACAATGAGCAGTTCTTC.

CDR3 sequence (DNA): TGTGCCAGCAGCTTGGACAGGGGAGTTTCACCCCTCCACTTT. It encodes CASSLDRGVSPLHF. V is TRBV7-3 and J is TRBJ1-6, with 9 nucleotides matching TRBD1. The trim removed 3 bases at V and 9 bases at J, leaving 3 bases unmatched. Germline CDR1 reads SGHTA; CDR2 reads FQGTGA. The CDR3 covers 14 residues.

This chain joins TRBV14 and TRBJ2-3; tentative D call: TRBD2 (6 bases). The V and J ends lost 2 bases and 2 bases respectively, with 14 bases between them. The CDR3 contains 16 residues. Germline V lookup: CDR1 SGHDN, CDR2 FVKESK. CDR3 sequence (DNA): TGTGCCAGCAGCCAAACCCCAGGACTACTCACAGATACGCAGTATTTT. It specifies CASSQTPGLLTDTQYF.

This clone was seen only a few times. V gene TRBV19 combines with J gene TRBJ1-3, with TRBD1 as a possible D gene (5 bases). CDR1 and CDR2 from the germline V gene are LNHDA and SQIVND (reference sequence). The CDR3 runs 12 residues. V lost 7 bases, J lost 2 bases, and 6 bases lay in between. In nucleotides, the CDR3 is TGTGCCAGTAAGGGGCCTGGAAACACCATATATTTT. Amino acids: CASKGPGNTIYF.

The gene calls are TRBV6-6 and TRBJ2-3, with TRBD2 matching 8 bases. CDR1 is MNHNY and CDR2 is SVGAGI in the germline V gene (reference sequence). The CDR3 is made up of 15 amino acids. The trim removed 5 bases at V and 6 bases at J, leaving 10 bases unmatched. The CDR3 DNA is TGTGCCAGCAGTAGAAGTCGGGGGGGCCAGGATACGCAGTATTTT. As protein: CASSRSRGGQDTQYF.

This chain connects TRBV11-2 to TRBJ2-3; TRBD2 aligns across 8 bases. V dropped 5 bases and J dropped 0; count of bases not matched to a gene: 4. The germline V gene has CDR1 SGHAT and CDR2 FQNNGV. This CDR3 spans 15 amino acids. In DNA, the CDR3 is TGTGCCAGCAGCCAAATAGCGGGGAGCACAGATACGCAGTATTTT. The encoded protein is CASSQIAGSTDTQYF. Together with reference TRBV11-2 and TRBJ2-3, the CDR3 gives the full variable domain: EAGVAQSPRYKIIEKRQSVAFWCNPISGHATLYWYQQILGQGPKLLIQFQNNGVVDDSQLPKDRFSAERLKGVDSTLKIQPAKLEDSAVYLCASSQIAGSTDTQYFGPGTRLTVL.

The genes are TRBV6-5 and TRBJ1-1, with 11 positions matching TRBD1. V gave up 2 bases and J gave up 4 bases; unmatched junction bases: 0. The V gene's germline CDR1 is MNHEY and CDR2 SVGAGI. The CDR3 is made up of 14 amino acids. Here the CDR3 DNA reads TGTGCCAGCAGTTACGGGACAGGGGGCACTGAAGCTTTCTTT. This gives the protein CASSYGTGGTEAFF.

The chain carries TRBV6-1 and TRBJ2-7; D possibly corresponds to TRBD2 (5 bases). The CDR3 covers 15 residues. V was trimmed by 0 bases and J by 5 bases, leaving 14 bases between them. Germline CDR1 reads MNHNS; CDR2 reads SASEGT. CDR3 sequence reads: CASSEASSRSNEQYF. For the CDR3, the DNA is TGTGCCAGCAGTGAAGCGTCTAGCCGGTCCAACGAGCAGTACTTC.

The genes are TRBV2 and TRBJ2-5, with 10 nucleotides matching TRBD1. Trimming took 6 bases from V and 4 from J; bases not matched to a gene: 8. CDR1 and CDR2 from the germline V gene are SNHLY and FYNNEI. The CDR3 runs to 15 residues. For the CDR3, the DNA is TGTGCCAGCAGCGAGATTGGGACAGGGGCAGAGACCCAGTACTTC. It specifies CASSEIGTGAETQYF. Supplemented by reference TRBV2 and TRBJ2-5, the full variable domain reads EPEVTQTPSHQVTQMGQEVILRCVPISNHLYFYWYRQILGQKVEFLVSFYNNEISEKSEIFDDQFSVERPDGSNFTLKIRSTKLEDSAMYFCASSEIGTGAETQYFGPGTRLLVL.

This clone came up a few times. This chain connects TRBV21-1 to TRBJ2-7; the D call of TRBD1 is as the table states it, not checked on the DNA. TRBV21-1 is a pseudogene locus. This CDR3 has 16 amino acids. The CDR3 DNA reads as TGTGCCAGCAGCAATTATCCCCCGGGACAGGGGTACGAGCAGTACTTC. This translates into CASSNYPPGQGYEQYF.

This chain uses TRBV5-1 with TRBJ2-5; D possibly corresponds to TRBD2 (6 bases). Trimming removed 4 bases at V and 5 bases at J, with 18 bases between. CDR3 size: 15 residues. The germline V gene has CDR1 SGHRS and CDR2 YFSETQ. CDR3 residues: CASSLEGGFPETQYF. The CDR3 DNA reads TGCGCCAGCAGCCTAGAGGGAGGATTCCCGGAGACCCAGTACTTC.